The subject of this entry is one T cell receptor (beta chain). Repertoires were generated with immunoSEQ multiplex PCR, while TCRdb's copy carries only in-frame clones and drops some. The sample has 30,000 or so clones; about nine tenths are singletons. This entry comes from a study of T cell changes during pregnancy in multiple sclerosis. The CDR3 has 16 amino acids. V lost 4 bases, J lost 5 bases, and 13 bases stayed unmatched. Per germline, CDR1 SGHRS and CDR2 YFSETQ. The sequencing here drew on CD8+ T cells from peripheral blood mononuclear cells, taken in the second trimester of pregnancy. This rearrangement joins TRBV5-1 to TRBJ1-1; 8 bases are a match to TRBD1. This receptor was obtained from a female donor in good health, enrolled as a control in a pregnancy study. Here the CDR3 reads CASSPRLTGEDTEAFF. CDR3 bases: TGCGCCAGCAGCCCTCGATTGACAGGGGAGGATACTGAAGCTTTCTTT.